The 30 T cell receptor beta chains given below trace back to one sample, sequenced in a study of T-cell reconstitution after alpha-beta-depleted transplantation in children. The authors prepared the TCRbeta library with unique molecular identifiers. TCRdb re-called the PCR reads through MiXCR, storing one row per CDR3 protein. The sample consists of about a million distinct CDR3 sequences, roughly 29% of them appearing once. The input for sequencing was PBMCs, mostly from graft donor cells, taken 360 days after TCRalphabeta/CD19-depleted stem cell transplant. Every receptor here comes from a boy less than two years old who had a stem cell transplant for SCID, so the T cells may come from the graft donor.

This clonotype was recorded a few times. The chain uses TRBV12-3 or TRBV12-4 and TRBJ1-4, with 7 nucleotides matching TRBD1. CDR3 length: 15 amino acids. V trimming: 0 bases; J trimming: 8 bases; junction bases outside the gene matches: 6. The CDR3 DNA reads as TGTGCCAGCAGTTTAGCGGGGGACAGACGGGAAAAACTGTTTTTT. Its translation is CASSLAGDRREKLFF.

The J gene is TRBJ2-1, the V gene TRBV3-1; D is unclear. V shed 3 bases and J shed 8 bases, with 11 bases lying between them. This CDR3 has 13 residues. Germline V CDR1 and CDR2: LGHDT, YNNKEL (reference sequence). CDR3 nucleotides: TGTGCCAGCAGCCAGGAGACTGTCGATGAGCAGTTCTTC. Protein: CASSQETVDEQFF.

V gene TRBV15 combines with J gene TRBJ1-5; D not certain. The CDR3 spans 17 residues. Trimming removed 0 bases from V and 0 bases from J, with 12 bases in between. Germline V gene lookup returns CDR1 LNHNV and CDR2 YYDKDF (reference sequence). The CDR3 loop reads CATSRDRRGYSNQPQHF. CDR3 bases: TGTGCCACCAGCAGAGATAGGCGGGGTTATAGCAATCAGCCCCAGCATTTT. Filled out from reference TRBV15 and TRBJ1-5, the complete variable domain reads DAMVIQNPRYQVTQFGKPVTLSCSQTLNHNVMYWYQQKSSQAPKLLFHYYDKDFNNEADTPDNFQSRRPNTSFCFLDIRSPGLGDTAMYLCATSRDRRGYSNQPQHFGDGTRLSIL.

The chain is built from TRBV2 and TRBJ1-2, with a tentative D call TRBD1 (5 bases). Germline V CDR1 and CDR2: SNHLY, FYNNEI. CDR3 size: 12 residues. V dropped 7 bases and J dropped 7 bases, with 13 bases sitting between them. CDR3 in amino acids: CASKQVDTGYTF. The CDR3 nucleotides are TGTGCCAGCAAACAGGTAGATACTGGCTACACCTTC.

The rearrangement links TRBV6-2 or TRBV6-3 to TRBJ2-5; 11 nucleotides align to TRBD2. The J segment lost 5 bases and the V segment lost 0 bases, leaving 8 bases of the junction unmatched. The CDR3 is 17 residues long. The germline CDR1 and CDR2 sequences are MNHEY and SVGEGT. The CDR3 loop reads CASSYSGRVAGGETQYF. CDR3 coding DNA: TGTGCCAGCAGTTACTCGGGCCGAGTAGCGGGGGGGGAGACCCAGTACTTC.

The V and J genes are TRBV12-3 or TRBV12-4 and TRBJ1-1, with a tentative D call TRBD1 (6 bases). The CDR3 loop spans 15 amino acids. The V and J ends lost 5 bases and 3 bases respectively, with 16 bases between them. CDR3 amino acids: CASSIRDTRDTEAFF. CDR3 nucleotide sequence: TGTGCCAGCAGTATAAGGGACACGAGGGACACTGAAGCTTTCTTT.

V gene TRBV25-1 combines with J gene TRBJ1-2; D may be TRBD1 (5 bases). Germline V CDR1 and CDR2: MGHDK, SYGVNS. CDR3 size: 14 residues. Trimming removed 6 bases at V and 8 bases at J, with 19 bases between. The CDR3 is CASSMSGTLRGYTF. CDR3 in DNA: TGTGCCAGCAGCATGTCCGGGACTCTGAGGGGCTACACCTTC.

The chain joins TRBV5-5 to TRBJ2-1, with 7 bases fitting TRBD2. Losses at the gene ends were 0 bases for V and 8 bases for J; bases not matched to a gene: 8. The CDR3 is 15 amino acids. Germline V gene sequence: CDR1 SGHKS, CDR2 YYEKEE (reference sequence). In nucleotides, the CDR3 is TGTGCCAGCAGCTTGGGGTGGGGGGGATATTATGAGCAGTTCTTC. Its translation: CASSLGWGGYYEQFF.

The chain employs TRBV20-1 and TRBJ2-1; D unclear. The CDR3 sequence is 12 residues long. CDR1 is DFQATT and CDR2 is SNEGSKA in the germline V gene (reference sequence). Between the trimmed V and J ends, which lost 1 base and 6 bases, there was a span of 7 bases. CDR3 DNA sequence: TGCAGTGCTAGAGTCTTGAGCAATGAGCAGTTCTTC. Protein: CSARVLSNEQFF.

J is TRBJ2-1 and V is TRBV9; possibly TRBD2 for D (7 bases). Germline V CDR1 and CDR2: SGDLS, YYNGEE. There are 16 residues in the CDR3. Trimming took 0 bases from V and 6 from J, leaving 16 bases between them. DNA of the CDR3: TGTGCCAGCAGCGTAGACGGAGAGGGGGGGAGCAATGAGCAGTTCTTC. Encoded protein: CASSVDGEGGSNEQFF.

This clonotype was observed a few times. The chain couples TRBV4-3 to TRBJ2-7; 7 nucleotides agree with TRBD2. Trimming took 0 bases from V and 4 from J; bases not matched to a gene: 15. The germline gives CDR1 LGHNA, CDR2 YSLEER. This CDR3 has 18 residues. In DNA form, the CDR3 reads TGCGCCAGCAGCCAAGATCCCTTAATACCGGGACTATGGTACGAGCAGTACTTC. The encoded protein is CASSQDPLIPGLWYEQYF.

The chain employs TRBV5-1 and TRBJ1-1; TRBD1 matches at 7 bases. J was trimmed by 1 base and V by 5 bases; bases with no gene match: 14. The CDR3 covers 17 residues. CDR1 and CDR2 from the germline V gene are SGHRS and YFSETQ. The DNA for the CDR3 is TGCGCCAGCAGTTACGGGAACCGGGACAGAAGGAACACTGAAGCTTTCTTT. Residues: CASSYGNRDRRNTEAFF. The whole variable domain, filled in from reference TRBV5-1 and TRBJ1-1, reads KAGVTQTPRYLIKTRGQQVTLSCSPISGHRSVSWYQQTPGQGLQFLFEYFSETQRNKGNFPGRFSGRQFSNSRSEMNVSTLELGDSALYLCASSYGNRDRRNTEAFFGQGTRLTVV.

This clonotype was picked up a small number of times. The genes are TRBV11-2 and TRBJ1-1, with D perhaps matching TRBD1 (5 bases). Trimming removed 5 bases at V and 1 base at J, with 17 bases between. CDR3 length: 16 residues. Germline values: CDR1 SGHAT, CDR2 FQNNGV. CDR3 in amino acids: CASSLNKGLQNTEAFF. The CDR3 region has the DNA TGTGCCAGCAGCCTCAACAAGGGACTCCAGAACACTGAAGCTTTCTTT.

This chain uses TRBV12-3 or TRBV12-4 with TRBJ2-4, with D possibly being TRBD2 (6 bases). The CDR3 sequence is 13 residues long. V lost 6 bases and J 12 bases, leaving 18 bases between the germline ends. CDR3 region: CASRDPRDLNQYF. The CDR3 DNA follows: TGTGCCAGCAGGGATCCCCGGGACTTGAATCAGTACTTC.

The chain employs TRBV7-8 and TRBJ1-4; D possibly corresponds to TRBD1 (6 bases). This CDR3 comprises 19 residues. CDR1 is SGHVS and CDR2 is FQNEAQ in the germline V gene. The ends were cut back, 1 base at V and 0 bases at J, with 18 bases in the middle. This CDR3 reads CASSLEAAGDVATNEKLFF. For the CDR3, the DNA is TGTGCCAGCAGCTTAGAGGCGGCAGGGGATGTAGCAACTAATGAAAAACTGTTTTTT. Full variable domain (outside the CDR3, taken from reference TRBV7-8 and TRBJ1-4): GAGVSQSPRYKVAKRGQDVALRCDPISGHVSLFWYQQALGQGPEFLTYFQNEAQLDKSGLPSDRFFAERPEGSVSTLKIQRTQQEDSAVYLCASSLEAAGDVATNEKLFFGSGTQLSVL.

This clonotype appeared a few times. CDR3 amino acids: CASSEATLPQYF. CDR3 nucleotides: TGTGCCAGCAGTGAAGCGACCCTCCCGCAGTATTTT. The gene calls are TRBV25-1 and TRBJ2-3; D is ambiguous. CDR1 and CDR2 from the germline V gene are MGHDK and SYGVNS. There are 12 residues in the CDR3. V lost 2 bases and J 10 bases, leaving 10 bases between the germline ends.

The chain uses TRBV21-1 and TRBJ2-3; TRBD2 was called by the table and not checked on the DNA. TRBV21-1 is a pseudogene. The CDR3 is 18 amino acids. The CDR3 region has the DNA TGTGCCAGCAGCAAAGACCCACCGAAGGGCCCCCGCACAGATACGCAGTATTTT. Translating it yields CASSKDPPKGPRTDTQYF.

This clonotype was picked up a small number of times. The rearrangement links TRBV9 to TRBJ2-3; D is perhaps TRBD1 (5 bases). The V end was cut by 0 bases, the J end by 3 bases, with 8 bases between. The germline V gene has CDR1 SGDLS and CDR2 YYNGEE. The length of the CDR3 is 14 residues. The DNA for the CDR3 is TGTGCCAGCAGCGTAGAGGGGCTAACAGATACGCAGTATTTT. This codes for CASSVEGLTDTQYF.

This clonotype has more than one count but fewer than ten. The genes are TRBV4-1 and TRBJ2-3; tentative D call: TRBD2 (5 bases). The germline CDR1 and CDR2 sequences are MGHRA and YSYEKL. The CDR3 length is 15 residues. V lost 0 bases and J lost 3, with 10 bases in between. The CDR3 DNA sequence: TGCGCCAGCAGCCAAGATTCCCGGGGAACAGATACGCAGTATTTT. It specifies CASSQDSRGTDTQYF.

V is TRBV12-3 or TRBV12-4 and J is TRBJ1-6, with D tentatively TRBD1 (6 bases). V lost 6 bases to trimming and J lost 7 bases, with 10 bases between them. The CDR3 is made up of 13 amino acids. CDR3 sequence reads: CASRTTGNSPLHF. Written as DNA, the CDR3 is TGTGCCAGCAGGACAACAGGGAATTCACCCCTCCACTTT.

The chain joins TRBV20-1 to TRBJ1-6, with D uncertain. V lost 0 bases to trimming and J lost 10 bases, with 16 bases between them. CDR3 length: 15 residues. The germline CDR1 and CDR2 sequences are DFQATT and SNEGSKA (reference sequence). This chain's CDR3 is CSARDPRQVGSPLHF. The CDR3 nucleotides read TGCAGTGCTAGAGATCCCCGGCAGGTTGGATCACCCCTCCACTTT.

Only a few counts were recorded for this clonotype. The chain is built from TRBV3-1 and TRBJ2-1; 8 nucleotides match TRBD1. The germline gives CDR1 LGHDT, CDR2 YNNKEL (reference sequence). The CDR3 runs to 15 residues. With 1 base clipped from V and 4 bases from J, the junction kept 3 bases outside the gene matches. The DNA for the CDR3 is TGTGCCAGCAGCCAAGGGAGGGACAGGTACAATGAGCAGTTCTTC. This translates into CASSQGRDRYNEQFF.

CDR3 DNA: TGTGCCAGCAGCCTGGGACGGCTCGGGGCCAACGTCCTGACTTTC. Protein sequence: CASSLGRLGANVLTF. This chain connects TRBV3-1 to TRBJ2-6; D may be TRBD1 or TRBD2 (5 bases each). V was pared by 4 bases and J by 4 bases, with 11 bases between. This CDR3 has 15 residues. Germline V gene data show CDR1 as LGHDT and CDR2 as YNNKEL (reference sequence).

In its sample, this clonotype was seen a few times. The genes are TRBV20-1 and TRBJ2-5, with 8 bases aligning to TRBD1. V lost 0 bases to trimming and J lost 4 bases; unmatched junction nucleotides: 7. This CDR3 has 15 residues. Germline V lookup: CDR1 DFQATT, CDR2 SNEGSKA (reference sequence). This chain's CDR3 is CSARDSGQGRETQYF. The CDR3 nucleotides are TGCAGTGCTAGAGATTCCGGACAGGGCCGAGAGACCCAGTACTTC.

The chain is built from TRBV5-5 and TRBJ1-1; no firm D call. This CDR3 has 14 amino acids. Germline V gene data show CDR1 as SGHKS and CDR2 as YYEKEE (reference sequence). The germline V and J ends were trimmed by 1 base and 0 bases, with 7 bases remaining between them. The CDR3 region is CASSLWNMNTEAFF. DNA of the CDR3: TGTGCCAGCAGCTTGTGGAATATGAACACTGAAGCTTTCTTT.

V usage is TRBV11-1 and J usage is TRBJ2-5, with 8 bases identical to TRBD2. The CDR3 runs to 16 residues. Losses at the gene ends were 4 bases for V and 7 bases for J; bases not matched to a gene: 14. Germline V gene sequence: CDR1 SGHAT, CDR2 FQDESV (reference sequence). This CDR3 is CASSSRTSTPVRTQYF. CDR3 DNA sequence: TGTGCCAGCAGCTCCAGGACTAGCACCCCTGTCAGGACCCAGTACTTC.

The rearrangement joins TRBV20-1 to TRBJ2-7; D perhaps matches TRBD1 (6 bases). This CDR3 is built from 15 residues. Germline V lookup: CDR1 DFQATT, CDR2 SNEGSKA (reference sequence). V was cut by 7 bases and J by 6 bases, with 25 bases left in between. The DNA of the CDR3 is TGCAGTGTTACTCGTGGGACACCCAAATACGGCGAGCAGTACTTC. It yields the protein CSVTRGTPKYGEQYF.

This clonotype was counted at least ten times. This sequence joins TRBV12-3 or TRBV12-4 and TRBJ2-5, with D possibly TRBD1 on 6 matching bases. The V end was cut by 6 bases, the J end by 2 bases, with 10 bases between. This CDR3 contains 13 residues. CDR3 amino acids: CASSQGTQETQYF. Written as DNA, the CDR3 is TGTGCCAGCAGCCAAGGGACACAAGAGACCCAGTACTTC.

V usage is TRBV18 and J usage is TRBJ2-3, with 9 bases aligning to TRBD2. Germline CDR1 reads KGHSH; CDR2 reads LQKENI. Trimming took 6 bases from V and 5 from J; bases not matched to a gene: 9. The CDR3 is 15 residues long. This chain's CDR3 is CASSPSSGGRDTQYF. Written as DNA, the CDR3 is TGTGCCAGCTCTCCCAGTAGCGGGGGCAGAGATACGCAGTATTTT.

This clonotype showed up just a few times. The chain recombines TRBV20-1 with TRBJ2-5; a weak D match, TRBD2 (5 bases). Between the trimmed V and J ends, which lost 2 bases and 5 bases, there was a span of 18 bases. The germline V gene encodes CDR1 DFQATT and CDR2 SNEGSKA (reference sequence). The CDR3 is 15 amino acids. The CDR3 here is CSARSGVETGETQYF. In nucleotides, the CDR3 is TGCAGTGCTAGATCCGGGGTTGAGACTGGGGAGACCCAGTACTTC.